A selection of T cell receptor beta chains follows, all from one sample in a study of blood T cell repertoires in COVID-19. This table comes from immunoSEQ multiplex PCR, and its TCRdb copy is limited to in-frame clones, with some not included. The data hold fewer than 350,000 clones, with approximately 87% observed a single time. The sample was peripheral blood. These receptors were obtained from a woman between 25 and 40 years old with COVID-19, enrolled during active disease. The CDR3 runs from the conserved cysteine through the conserved F or W. A D gene is named only where the DNA matches it firmly. Clone size appears in some rows only: once, few, many, or a class for an expanded clone.

D,V,J,size,DNA,CDR3
TRBD2,TRBV6-1,TRBJ2-7,once,TGTGCCAGCAGTGAAGCGCCTAGCGGGGGGTACGAGCAGTACTTC,CASSEAPSGGYEQYF
.,TRBV18,TRBJ2-7,.,TGTGCCAGCCGCACAGGGAGCTCCTACGAGCAGTACTTC,CASRTGSSYEQYF
TRBD2,TRBV27,TRBJ2-1,.,TGTGCCAGCCGAGCTAGCGGGGGGAGCTCCTACAATGAGCAGTTCTTC,CASRASGGSSYNEQFF
TRBD2,TRBV14,TRBJ2-7,.,TGTGCCAGCAGCCAACAAGGGCTAGCGGCTCCCTACGAGCAGTACTTC,CASSQQGLAAPYEQYF
TRBD2,TRBV5-1,TRBJ2-1,.,TGCGCCAGCAGGACTAGCGGGTCCCCCTACAATGAGCAGTTCTTC,CASRTSGSPYNEQFF
.,TRBV10-3,TRBJ1-1,.,TGTGCCATCAGTGAGTCTGCGGGGAGGCCCACTGAAGCTTTCTTT,CAISESAGRPTEAFF
.,TRBV30,TRBJ1-1,.,TGTGCCTGGAGTGTACTGGCTGAAGCTTTCTTT,CAWSVLAEAFF
.,TRBV28,TRBJ2-7,.,TGTGCCAGCCGGGGGACGGATTCCTACGAGCAGTACTTC,CASRGTDSYEQYF
.,TRBV6-5,TRBJ2-7,.,TGTGCCAGCAGTTACGGAGCGGAGTACGAGCAGTACTTC,CASSYGAEYEQYF
.,TRBV15,TRBJ2-5,.,TGTGCCACCAGCAGAGATTGGGCTTCCCAAGAGACCCAGTACTTC,CATSRDWASQETQYF
TRBD1,TRBV19,TRBJ1-5,.,TGTGCCAGTAGTATGATACAGGGGGTGGAAAATAATCAGCCCCAGCATTTT,CASSMIQGVENNQPQHF
TRBD1,TRBV6-5,TRBJ1-2,.,TGTGCCAGCAATCACCGGGACAGGGGACACTATGGCTACACCTTC,CASNHRDRGHYGYTF
TRBD2,TRBV5-4,TRBJ2-3,.,TGTGCCAGCAGCCATAGCGGGGGGGCCTCAGATACGCAGTATTTT,CASSHSGGASDTQYF
TRBD1,TRBV6-5,TRBJ1-1,.,TGTGCCAGCACCCAGGGACAGGTGAACACTGAAGCTTTCTTT,CASTQGQVNTEAFF
TRBD1,TRBV28,TRBJ2-7,many,TGTGCCAGCAGACGAGGACAGGTGGTAACCTACGAGCAGTACTTC,CASRRGQVVTYEQYF
TRBD1,TRBV6-6,TRBJ2-7,.,TGTGCCAGCAGGGACTCCGGGACAGGGTTCGGCGAGCAGTACTTC,CASRDSGTGFGEQYF
.,TRBV4-1,TRBJ2-1,.,TGCGCCAGCAGCCAAGGCGGTGAGCAGTTCTTC,CASSQGGEQFF
TRBD2,TRBV14,TRBJ2-3,.,TGTGCCAGCAGCCAAGATTGGGCTAGCGGGGGGCCTTTAGATACGCAGTATTTT,CASSQDWASGGPLDTQYF
TRBD1,TRBV5-1,TRBJ1-2,.,TGCGCCAGCAGCGATGGACAGGGCAACTATGGCTACACCTTC,CASSDGQGNYGYTF
TRBD1,TRBV14,TRBJ2-7,many,TGTGCCAGCAGCCAAGAAGGGTTTTGGGACAGGGGGCCGAAGCAGTACTTC,CASSQEGFWDRGPKQYF
.,TRBV7-9,TRBJ1-3,few,TGTGCCAGCAGAGGGGCGGGAAACACCATATATTTT,CASRGAGNTIYF
.,TRBV4-1,TRBJ2-7,.,TGCGCCAGCAGCCAAGCCAGGGGCACCTACGAGCAGTACTTC,CASSQARGTYEQYF
TRBD2,TRBV5-1,TRBJ2-1,once,TGCGCCAGCAGCGTTACTAGCGGGGGGAGGAATGAGCAGTTCTTC,CASSVTSGGRNEQFF
.,TRBV11-1,TRBJ2-1,many,TGTGCCAGCAGCTTGATCGGCGGGACCACGAAGTTCTTC,CASSLIGGTTKFF
TRBD2,TRBV6-5,TRBJ2-3,.,TGTGCCAGCAGGGGGGGGACGTGGAGCACAGATACGCAGTATTTT,CASRGGTWSTDTQYF
TRBD2,TRBV13,TRBJ2-3,.,TGTGCCAGCAGCTTACTACTAGCGGGGGCCGGACAAGGGCATTTT,CASSLLLAGAGQGHF
.,TRBV10-2,TRBJ1-1,.,TGCGCCAGCAGTGAGCGGCGGGACACTGAAGCTTTCTTT,CASSERRDTEAFF
TRBD1,TRBV5-8,TRBJ2-7,.,TGTGCCAGCAGCGAGGACAGGCGCTACGAGCAGTACTTC,CASSEDRRYEQYF
.,TRBV30,TRBJ1-4,.,TGTGCCTGGAGCGGTATATCTACAACTAATGAAAAACTGTTTTTT,CAWSGISTTNEKLFF
.,TRBV7-2,TRBJ1-1,.,TGTGCCAGCAGCCTCCTGGGGGAGGCTGAAGCTTTCTTT,CASSLLGEAEAFF
TRBD2,TRBV3-1/TRBV3-2,TRBJ2-2,.,TGTGCCAGCAGACTTACTAGCGGGGGACCTGGGTCCACCGGGGAGCTGTTTTTT,CASRLTSGGPGSTGELFF
TRBD1,TRBV9,TRBJ1-1,.,TGTGCCAGCAGCCCAACGACAGGGCACACTGAAGCTTTCTTT,CASSPTTGHTEAFF
.,TRBV5-6,TRBJ1-2,.,TGTGCCAGCAGCCCTGAGGGTGATATCTATGGCTACACCTTC,CASSPEGDIYGYTF
TRBD2,TRBV5-1,TRBJ2-1,few,TGCGCCAGCAGCGTACCGGGACTAGCGGGGATAAATGAGCAGTTCTTC,CASSVPGLAGINEQFF
TRBD1,TRBV19,TRBJ2-7,.,TGTGCCAGTAACCCAGGGGGTAGCCCAACGAGGGAGCAGTACTTC,CASNPGGSPTREQYF
TRBD1,TRBV11-1,TRBJ2-7,.,TGTGCCAGCAGCAAGGACAGGGCTCGCGAGCAGTACTTC,CASSKDRAREQYF
TRBD1,TRBV27,TRBJ1-2,once,TGTGCCAGCAAAGAGATAGGGACAGGGTTAAGTAACTATGGCTACACCTTC,CASKEIGTGLSNYGYTF
.,TRBV19,TRBJ1-5,.,TGTGCCACGAAACCCGGAGGATATAGCAATCAGCCCCAGCATTTT,CATKPGGYSNQPQHF
.,TRBV7-9,TRBJ2-5,.,TGTGCCAGCAGCCCCGGGCTTGCGGGTGAGGAGACCCAGTACTTC,CASSPGLAGEETQYF
TRBD1,TRBV9,TRBJ1-2,.,TGTGCCAGCAGCAGCCGGGACAGGGGGACGGTCTATGGCTACACCTTC,CASSSRDRGTVYGYTF